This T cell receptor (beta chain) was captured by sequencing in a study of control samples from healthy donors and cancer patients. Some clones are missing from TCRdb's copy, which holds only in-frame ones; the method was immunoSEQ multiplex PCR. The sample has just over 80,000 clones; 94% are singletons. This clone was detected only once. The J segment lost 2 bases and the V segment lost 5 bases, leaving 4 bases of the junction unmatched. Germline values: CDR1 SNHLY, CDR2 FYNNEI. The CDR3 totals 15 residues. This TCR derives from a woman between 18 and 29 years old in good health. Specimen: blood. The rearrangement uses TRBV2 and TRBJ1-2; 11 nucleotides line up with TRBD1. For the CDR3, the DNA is TGTGCCAGCAGTACCGGGACAGGGGGGAACTATGGCTACACCTTC. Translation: CASSTGTGGNYGYTF.